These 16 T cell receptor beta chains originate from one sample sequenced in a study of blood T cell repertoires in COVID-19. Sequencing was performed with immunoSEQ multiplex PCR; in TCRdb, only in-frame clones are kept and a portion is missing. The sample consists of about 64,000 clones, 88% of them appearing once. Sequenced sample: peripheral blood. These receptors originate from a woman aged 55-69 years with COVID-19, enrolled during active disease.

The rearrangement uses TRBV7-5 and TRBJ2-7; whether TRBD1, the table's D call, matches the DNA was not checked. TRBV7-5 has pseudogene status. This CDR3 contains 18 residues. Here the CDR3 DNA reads TGTGCCAGAAGCCTTTATATGCCGGGACAGGGGTTCGGCTACGAGCAGTACTTC. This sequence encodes CARSLYMPGQGFGYEQYF.

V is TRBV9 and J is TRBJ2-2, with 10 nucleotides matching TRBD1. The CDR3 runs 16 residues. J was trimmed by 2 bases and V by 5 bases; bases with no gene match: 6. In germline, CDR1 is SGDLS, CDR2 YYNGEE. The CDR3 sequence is CASRPTGGSNTGELFF. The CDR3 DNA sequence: TGTGCCAGCAGACCGACAGGGGGCTCTAACACCGGGGAGCTGTTTTTT. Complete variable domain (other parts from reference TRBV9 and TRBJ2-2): DSGVTQTPKHLITATGQRVTLRCSPRSGDLSVYWYQQSLDQGLQFLIQYYNGEERAKGNILERFSAQQFPDLHSELNLSSLELGDSALYFCASRPTGGSNTGELFFGEGSRLTVL.

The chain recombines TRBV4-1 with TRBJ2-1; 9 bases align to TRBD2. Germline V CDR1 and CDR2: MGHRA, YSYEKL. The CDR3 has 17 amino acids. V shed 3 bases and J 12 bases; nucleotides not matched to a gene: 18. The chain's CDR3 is CASSHPIQGGGGFGQFF. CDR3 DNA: TGCGCCAGCAGCCATCCGATACAAGGCGGGGGGGGATTTGGGCAGTTCTTC.

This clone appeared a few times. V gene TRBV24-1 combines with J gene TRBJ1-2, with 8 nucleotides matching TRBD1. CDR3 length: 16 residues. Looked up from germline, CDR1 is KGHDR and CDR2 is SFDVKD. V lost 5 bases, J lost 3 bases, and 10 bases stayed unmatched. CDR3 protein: CATSVAGQGQDYGYTF. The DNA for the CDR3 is TGTGCCACCAGTGTTGCTGGACAGGGACAGGACTATGGCTACACCTTC.

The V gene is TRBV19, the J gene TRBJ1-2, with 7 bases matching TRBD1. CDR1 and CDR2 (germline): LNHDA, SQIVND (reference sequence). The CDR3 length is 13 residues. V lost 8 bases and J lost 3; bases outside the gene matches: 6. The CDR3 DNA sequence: TGTGCCAGTTTAAGAGGGGGCCACTATGGCTACACCTTC. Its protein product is CASLRGGHYGYTF.

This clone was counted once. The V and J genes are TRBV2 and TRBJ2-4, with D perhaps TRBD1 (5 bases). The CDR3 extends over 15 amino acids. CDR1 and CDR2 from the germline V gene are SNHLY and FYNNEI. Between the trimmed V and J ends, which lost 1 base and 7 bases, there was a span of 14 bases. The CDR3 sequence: CASSEGVPGRNIQYF. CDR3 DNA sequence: TGTGCCAGCAGTGAAGGTGTTCCAGGGCGCAACATTCAGTACTTC.

CDR3 protein: CASSRGQGNEQFF. The CDR3, as DNA: TGTGCCAGCAGTCGCGGACAGGGGAATGAGCAGTTCTTC. The rearrangement links TRBV12-3 or TRBV12-4 to TRBJ2-1; 9 bases match TRBD1. The CDR3 has 13 residues. The trim removed 5 bases at V and 7 bases at J, leaving 3 bases unmatched.

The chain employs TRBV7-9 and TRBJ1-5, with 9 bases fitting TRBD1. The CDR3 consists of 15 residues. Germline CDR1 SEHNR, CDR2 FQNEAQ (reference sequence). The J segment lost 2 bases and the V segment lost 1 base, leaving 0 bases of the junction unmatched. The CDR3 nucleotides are TGTGCCAGCAGCTTAGGGACAGGGGGCAATCAGCCCCAGCATTTT. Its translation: CASSLGTGGNQPQHF.

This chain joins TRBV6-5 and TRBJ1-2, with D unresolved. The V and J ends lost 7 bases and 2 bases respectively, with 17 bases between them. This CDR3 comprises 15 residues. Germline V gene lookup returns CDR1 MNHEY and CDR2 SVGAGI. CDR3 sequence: CASTPRGKGNYGYTF. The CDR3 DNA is TGTGCCAGCACCCCTCGGGGAAAGGGAAACTATGGCTACACCTTC.

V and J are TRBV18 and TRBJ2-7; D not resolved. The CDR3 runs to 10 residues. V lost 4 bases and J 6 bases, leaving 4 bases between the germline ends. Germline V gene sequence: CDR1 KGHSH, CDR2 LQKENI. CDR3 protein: CASSRAEQYF. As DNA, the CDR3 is TGTGCCAGCTCACGGGCCGAGCAGTACTTC.

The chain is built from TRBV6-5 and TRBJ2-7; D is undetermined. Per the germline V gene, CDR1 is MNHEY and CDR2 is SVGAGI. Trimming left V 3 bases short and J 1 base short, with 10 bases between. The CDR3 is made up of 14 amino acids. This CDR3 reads CASSYNSFSYEQYF. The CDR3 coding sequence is TGTGCCAGCAGTTATAATTCGTTTTCCTACGAGCAGTACTTC.

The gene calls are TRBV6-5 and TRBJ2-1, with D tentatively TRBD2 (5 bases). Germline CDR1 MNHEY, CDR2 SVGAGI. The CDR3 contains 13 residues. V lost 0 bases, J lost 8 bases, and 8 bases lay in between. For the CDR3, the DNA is TGTGCCAGCAGTTACTCGAGCGGAGATGAGCAGTTCTTC. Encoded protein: CASSYSSGDEQFF.

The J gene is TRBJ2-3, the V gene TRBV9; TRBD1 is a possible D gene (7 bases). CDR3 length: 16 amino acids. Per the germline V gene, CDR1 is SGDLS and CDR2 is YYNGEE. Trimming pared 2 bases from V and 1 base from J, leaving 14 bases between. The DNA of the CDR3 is TGTGCCAGCAGCGTGACAGGGACGGGGGGCACAGATACGCAGTATTTT. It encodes CASSVTGTGGTDTQYF.

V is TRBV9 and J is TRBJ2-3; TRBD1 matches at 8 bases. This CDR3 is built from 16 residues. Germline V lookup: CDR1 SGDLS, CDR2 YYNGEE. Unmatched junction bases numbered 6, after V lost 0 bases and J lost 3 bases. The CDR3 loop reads CASSVGAGGETDTQYF. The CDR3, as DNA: TGTGCCAGCAGCGTAGGGGCAGGGGGCGAGACAGATACGCAGTATTTT.

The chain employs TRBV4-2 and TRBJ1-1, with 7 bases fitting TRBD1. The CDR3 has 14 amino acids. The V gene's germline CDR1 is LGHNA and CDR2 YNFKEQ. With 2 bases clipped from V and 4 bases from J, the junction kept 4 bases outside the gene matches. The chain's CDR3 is CASSQIGQVTEAFF. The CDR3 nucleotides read TGTGCCAGCAGCCAAATCGGACAGGTCACTGAAGCTTTCTTT.

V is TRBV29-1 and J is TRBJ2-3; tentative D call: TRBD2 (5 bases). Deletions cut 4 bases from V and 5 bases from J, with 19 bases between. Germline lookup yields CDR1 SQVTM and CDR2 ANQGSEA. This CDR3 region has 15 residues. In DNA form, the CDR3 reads TGCAGCGTTGGCGGTGATAGCGAGGCTAAAGATACGCAGTATTTT. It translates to CSVGGDSEAKDTQYF.